This T cell receptor beta chain was found in a study of regulatory T cells in long-lasting Graves disease. This clonotype was counted ten times or more. Time point noted: newly diagnosed GD, antithyroid drugs for less than 3 months. Extracted PBMC RNA gave rise to the TCR library. HTBI primers from iRepertoire and Arm-PCR of CDR3 regions yielded the TCR beta libraries. TCRdb called the multiplex PCR reads again in MiXCR, with one record for every CDR3 protein. The sample holds around 400,000 distinct CDR3 sequences, 15% seen once. CDR3 size: 14 residues. CDR1 and CDR2 from the germline V gene are DFQATT and SNEGSKA (reference sequence). Unmatched junction bases numbered 5, after V lost 0 bases and J lost 4 bases. This sample also appeared in a second study, on T cells in Graves' hyperthyroidism and ophthalmopathy. That report adds: Researchers ran a first-round RT-PCR on the TCR CDR3 using the HTBI primer set.

The source was peripheral blood mononuclear cells (PBMCs), collected at new diagnosis, from a patient treated with antithyroid drugs. This clonotype was sampled from a woman aged 40-49 years with Graves disease. The rearrangement links TRBV20-1 to TRBJ1-1, with TRBD1 identical over 7 bases. DNA of the CDR3: TGCAGTGCTAGAGATCCAGGGGGAAGCACTGAAGCTTTCTTT. It encodes CSARDPGGSTEAFF.